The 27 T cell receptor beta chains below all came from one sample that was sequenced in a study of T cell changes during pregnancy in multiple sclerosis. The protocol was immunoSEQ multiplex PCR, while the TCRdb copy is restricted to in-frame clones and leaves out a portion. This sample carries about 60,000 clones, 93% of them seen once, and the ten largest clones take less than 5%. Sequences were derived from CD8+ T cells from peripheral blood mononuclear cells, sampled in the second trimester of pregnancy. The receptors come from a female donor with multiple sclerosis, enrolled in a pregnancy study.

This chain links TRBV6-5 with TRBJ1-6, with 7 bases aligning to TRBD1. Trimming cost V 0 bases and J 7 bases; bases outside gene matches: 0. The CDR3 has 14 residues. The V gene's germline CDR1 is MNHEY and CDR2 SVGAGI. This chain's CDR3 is CASSYSTGNSPLHF. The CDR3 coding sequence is TGTGCCAGCAGTTACTCGACAGGGAATTCACCCCTCCACTTT.

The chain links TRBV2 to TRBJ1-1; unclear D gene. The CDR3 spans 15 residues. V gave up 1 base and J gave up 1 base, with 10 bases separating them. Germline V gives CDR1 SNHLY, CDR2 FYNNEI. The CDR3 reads CASSEGVVQNTEAFF. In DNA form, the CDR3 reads TGTGCCAGCAGTGAAGGAGTGGTCCAGAACACTGAAGCTTTCTTT.

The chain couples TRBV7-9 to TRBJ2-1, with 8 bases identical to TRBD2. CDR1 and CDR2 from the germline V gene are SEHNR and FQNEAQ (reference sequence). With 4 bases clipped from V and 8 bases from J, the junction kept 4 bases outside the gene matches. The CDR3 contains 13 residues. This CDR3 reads CASSSTGGDEQFF. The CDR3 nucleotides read TGTGCCAGCAGCTCCACCGGGGGGGATGAGCAGTTCTTC.

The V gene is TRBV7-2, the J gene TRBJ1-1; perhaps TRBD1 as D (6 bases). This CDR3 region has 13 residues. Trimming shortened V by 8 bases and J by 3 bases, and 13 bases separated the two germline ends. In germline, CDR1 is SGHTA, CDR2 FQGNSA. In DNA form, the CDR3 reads TGTGCCAGCGGGGACACCCTTTACACTGAAGCTTTCTTT. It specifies CASGDTLYTEAFF.

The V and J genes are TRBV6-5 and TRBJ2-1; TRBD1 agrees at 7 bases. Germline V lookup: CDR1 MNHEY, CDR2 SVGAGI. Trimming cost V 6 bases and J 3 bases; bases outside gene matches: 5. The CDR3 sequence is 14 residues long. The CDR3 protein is CASSFDRDYNEQFF. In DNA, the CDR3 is TGTGCCAGCAGCTTTGACAGGGACTACAATGAGCAGTTCTTC.

CDR3 protein: CASSAGGGLLGNEQFF. The CDR3 coding sequence is TGTGCCAGCAGCGCTGGGGGCGGTCTCCTGGGTAATGAGCAGTTCTTC. This sequence joins TRBV9 and TRBJ2-1, with D perhaps matching TRBD1 (6 bases). The CDR3 loop spans 16 amino acids. V was pared by 3 bases and J by 7 bases, with 20 bases between. Germline CDR1 and CDR2: SGDLS and YYNGEE.

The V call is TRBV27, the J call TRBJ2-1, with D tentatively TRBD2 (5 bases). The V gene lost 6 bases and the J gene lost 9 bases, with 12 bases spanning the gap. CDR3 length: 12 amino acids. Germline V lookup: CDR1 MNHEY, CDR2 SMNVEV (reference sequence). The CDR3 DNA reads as TGTGCCAGCAGGTCTAGCTTACCTGAGCAGTTCTTC. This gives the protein CASRSSLPEQFF.

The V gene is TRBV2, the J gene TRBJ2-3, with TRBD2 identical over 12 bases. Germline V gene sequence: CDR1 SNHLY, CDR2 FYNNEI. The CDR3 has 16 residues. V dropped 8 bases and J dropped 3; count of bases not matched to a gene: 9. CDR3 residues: CASQLGLAGPTDTQYF. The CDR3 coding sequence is TGTGCCAGCCAACTTGGACTAGCGGGGCCTACAGATACGCAGTATTTT.

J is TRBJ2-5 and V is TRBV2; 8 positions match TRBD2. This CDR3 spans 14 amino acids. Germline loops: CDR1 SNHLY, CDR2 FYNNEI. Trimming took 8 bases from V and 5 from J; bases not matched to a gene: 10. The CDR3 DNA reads TGTGCCAGCGAGCGGCGGGGGGCGGGGGAGACCCAGTACTTC. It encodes CASERRGAGETQYF.

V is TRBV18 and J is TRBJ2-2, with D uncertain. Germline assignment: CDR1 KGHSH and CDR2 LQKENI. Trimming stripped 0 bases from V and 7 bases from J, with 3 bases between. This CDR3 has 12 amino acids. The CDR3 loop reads CASSPPHGELFF. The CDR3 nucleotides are TGTGCCAGCTCACCACCTCACGGGGAGCTGTTTTTT.

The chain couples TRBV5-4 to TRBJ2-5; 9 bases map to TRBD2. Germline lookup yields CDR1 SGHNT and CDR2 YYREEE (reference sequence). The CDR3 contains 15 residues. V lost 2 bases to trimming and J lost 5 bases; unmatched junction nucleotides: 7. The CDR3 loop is CASSFTGTSTETQYF. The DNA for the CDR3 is TGTGCCAGCAGCTTCACCGGGACTAGCACGGAGACCCAGTACTTC.

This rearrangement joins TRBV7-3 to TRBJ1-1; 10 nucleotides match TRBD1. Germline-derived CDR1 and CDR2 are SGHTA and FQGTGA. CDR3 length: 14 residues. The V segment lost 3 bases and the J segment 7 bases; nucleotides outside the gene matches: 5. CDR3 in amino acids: CASSLTGGRIEAFF. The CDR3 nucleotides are TGTGCCAGCAGCTTGACAGGGGGCAGGATTGAAGCTTTCTTT.

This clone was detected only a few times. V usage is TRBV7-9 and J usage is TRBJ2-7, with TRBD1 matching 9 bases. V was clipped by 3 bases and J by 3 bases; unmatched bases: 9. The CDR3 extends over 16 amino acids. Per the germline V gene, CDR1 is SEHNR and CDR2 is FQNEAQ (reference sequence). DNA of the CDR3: TGTGCCAGCAGCTTCCCCCCGGGACAGGGACTCTACGAGCAGTACTTC. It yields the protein CASSFPPGQGLYEQYF.

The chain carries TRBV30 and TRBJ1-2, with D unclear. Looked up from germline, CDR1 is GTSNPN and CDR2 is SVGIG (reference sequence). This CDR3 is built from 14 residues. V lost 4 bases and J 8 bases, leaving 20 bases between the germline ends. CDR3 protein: CAWKAGPDFGGYTF. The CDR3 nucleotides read TGTGCCTGGAAAGCCGGTCCGGATTTCGGGGGCTACACCTTC.

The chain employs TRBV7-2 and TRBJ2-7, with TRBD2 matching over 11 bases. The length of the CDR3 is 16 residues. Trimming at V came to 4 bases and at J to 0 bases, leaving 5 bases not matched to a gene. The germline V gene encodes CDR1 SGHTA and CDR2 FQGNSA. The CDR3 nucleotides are TGTGCCAGCAGCTCCGGGACTAGCGGAATCTCCTACGAGCAGTACTTC. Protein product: CASSSGTSGISYEQYF. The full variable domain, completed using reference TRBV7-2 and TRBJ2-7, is GAGVSQSPSNKVTEKGKDVELRCDPISGHTALYWYRQSLGQGLEFLIYFQGNSAPDKSGLPSDRFSAERTGGSVSTLTIQRTQQEDSAVYLCASSSGTSGISYEQYFGPGTRLTVT.

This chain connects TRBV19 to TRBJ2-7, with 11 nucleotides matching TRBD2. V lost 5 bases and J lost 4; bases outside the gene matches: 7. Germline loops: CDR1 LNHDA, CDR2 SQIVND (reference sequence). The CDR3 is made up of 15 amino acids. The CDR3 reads CASSPALAGVYEQYF. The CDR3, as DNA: TGTGCCAGTAGTCCCGCACTAGCGGGAGTATACGAGCAGTACTTC.

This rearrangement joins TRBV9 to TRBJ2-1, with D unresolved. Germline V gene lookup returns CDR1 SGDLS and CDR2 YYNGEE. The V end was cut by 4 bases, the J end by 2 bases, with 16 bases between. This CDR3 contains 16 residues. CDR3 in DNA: TGTGCCAGCAGCCCCTGGGCCGCCGAAACCTACAATGAGCAGTTCTTC. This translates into CASSPWAAETYNEQFF.

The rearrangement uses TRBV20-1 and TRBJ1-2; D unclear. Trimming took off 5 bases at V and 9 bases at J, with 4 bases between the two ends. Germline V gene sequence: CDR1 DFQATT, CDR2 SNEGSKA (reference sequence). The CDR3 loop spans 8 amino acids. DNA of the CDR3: TGCAGTGCTGACAGCTACACCTTC. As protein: CSADSYTF.

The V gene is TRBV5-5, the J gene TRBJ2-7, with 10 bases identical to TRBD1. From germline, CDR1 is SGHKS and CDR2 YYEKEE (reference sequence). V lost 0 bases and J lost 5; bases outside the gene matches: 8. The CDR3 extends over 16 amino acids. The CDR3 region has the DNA TGTGCCAGCAGCTTGGGCGAGGGACAGGGGAGACACGAGCAGTACTTC. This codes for CASSLGEGQGRHEQYF.

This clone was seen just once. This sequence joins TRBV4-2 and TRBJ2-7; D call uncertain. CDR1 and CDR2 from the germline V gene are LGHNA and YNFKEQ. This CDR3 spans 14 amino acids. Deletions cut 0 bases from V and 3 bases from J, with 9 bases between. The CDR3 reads CASSQDRTFYEQYF. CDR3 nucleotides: TGTGCCAGCAGCCAAGATCGAACATTCTACGAGCAGTACTTC.

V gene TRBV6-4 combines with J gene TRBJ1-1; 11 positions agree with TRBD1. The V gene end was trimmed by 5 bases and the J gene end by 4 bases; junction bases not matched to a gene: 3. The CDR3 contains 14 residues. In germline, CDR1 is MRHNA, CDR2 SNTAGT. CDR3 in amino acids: CASSPGQGGTEAFF. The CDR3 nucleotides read TGTGCCAGCAGTCCGGGACAGGGGGGCACTGAAGCTTTCTTT.

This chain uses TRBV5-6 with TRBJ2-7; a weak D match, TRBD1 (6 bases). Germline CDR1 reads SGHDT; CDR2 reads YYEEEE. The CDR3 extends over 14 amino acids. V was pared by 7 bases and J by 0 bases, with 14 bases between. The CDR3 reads CASLDSRYSYEQYF. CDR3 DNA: TGTGCCAGCCTGGACAGCCGATACTCCTACGAGCAGTACTTC.

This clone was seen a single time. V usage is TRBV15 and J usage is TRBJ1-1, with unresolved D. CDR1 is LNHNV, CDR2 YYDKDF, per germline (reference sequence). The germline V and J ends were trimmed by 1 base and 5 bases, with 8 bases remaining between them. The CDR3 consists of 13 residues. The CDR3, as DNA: TGTGCCACCAGCAGAGTCCGGGTAACTGAAGCTTTCTTT. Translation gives CATSRVRVTEAFF. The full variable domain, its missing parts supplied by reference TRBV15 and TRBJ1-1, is DAMVIQNPRYQVTQFGKPVTLSCSQTLNHNVMYWYQQKSSQAPKLLFHYYDKDFNNEADTPDNFQSRRPNTSFCFLDIRSPGLGDTAMYLCATSRVRVTEAFFGQGTRLTVV.

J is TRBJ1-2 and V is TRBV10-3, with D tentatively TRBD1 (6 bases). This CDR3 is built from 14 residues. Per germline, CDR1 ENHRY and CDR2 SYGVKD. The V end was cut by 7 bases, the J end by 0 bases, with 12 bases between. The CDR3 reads CAIMVQGTNYGYTF. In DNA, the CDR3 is TGTGCCATCATGGTACAGGGAACTAACTATGGCTACACCTTC.

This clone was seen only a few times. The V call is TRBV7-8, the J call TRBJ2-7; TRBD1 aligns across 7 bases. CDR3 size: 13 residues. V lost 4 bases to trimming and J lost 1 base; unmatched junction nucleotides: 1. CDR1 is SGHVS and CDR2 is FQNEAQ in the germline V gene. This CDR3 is CASSYRGSYEQYF. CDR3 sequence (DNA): TGTGCCAGCAGCTACAGGGGTTCCTACGAGCAGTACTTC.

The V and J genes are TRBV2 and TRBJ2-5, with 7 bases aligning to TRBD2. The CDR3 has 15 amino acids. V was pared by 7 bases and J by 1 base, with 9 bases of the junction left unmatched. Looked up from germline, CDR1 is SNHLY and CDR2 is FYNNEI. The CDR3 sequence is CASKEEGGPQETQYF. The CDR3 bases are TGTGCCAGCAAAGAAGAGGGAGGGCCCCAAGAGACCCAGTACTTC.

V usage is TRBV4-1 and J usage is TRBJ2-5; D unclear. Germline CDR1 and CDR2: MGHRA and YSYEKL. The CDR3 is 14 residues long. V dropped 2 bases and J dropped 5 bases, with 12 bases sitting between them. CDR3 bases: TGCGCCAGCAGCCAATTTCAAGACGGGGAGACCCAGTACTTC. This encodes CASSQFQDGETQYF.